The 14 T cell receptor beta chains below come from one sample, sequenced in a study of shared clonotypes between healthy human individuals. Generated by immunoSEQ multiplex PCR, the TCRdb table keeps only in-frame clones and is missing some. The table records 950,000 to 1,100,000 clones, around 78% of them present only once. The specimen was memory CD4+ T cells from PBMCs. Subset indicated: CD45RA-negative fraction. These receptors were obtained from a man younger than 35 in good health. Some clones in this sample may be carry-over from other donors' samples.

This CDR3 is CASRPMNTGELFF. The DNA for the CDR3 is TGTGCCAGCAGGCCTATGAACACCGGGGAGCTGTTTTTT. The V call is TRBV7-2, the J call TRBJ2-2; no reliable D call. CDR3 length equals 13 residues. The V and J ends lost 6 bases and 1 base respectively, with 6 bases between them. Germline loops: CDR1 SGHTA, CDR2 FQGNSA.

This clone was observed a handful of times. The gene calls are TRBV9 and TRBJ1-1; D unclear. Germline values: CDR1 SGDLS, CDR2 YYNGEE. V was shortened by 2 bases and J by 5 bases, with 10 bases between the two germline ends. CDR3 size: 13 residues. The CDR3 nucleotides are TGTGCCAGCAGCGTGGGAGGGTATACTGAAGCTTTCTTT. Translation gives CASSVGGYTEAFF.

The chain joins TRBV2 to TRBJ2-2; D gene unclear. This CDR3 spans 14 amino acids. Trimming stripped 7 bases from V and 6 bases from J, with 15 bases between. Germline CDR1 and CDR2: SNHLY and FYNNEI. CDR3 residues: CASMMESYAGELFF. CDR3 nucleotides: TGTGCCAGCATGATGGAAAGTTACGCCGGGGAGCTGTTTTTT.

V is TRBV4-3 and J is TRBJ1-1, with 7 bases identical to TRBD1. The trim removed 3 bases at V and 1 base at J, leaving 5 bases unmatched. This CDR3 comprises 15 residues. Germline lookup yields CDR1 LGHNA and CDR2 YSLEER. CDR3 DNA sequence: TGCGCCAGCAGCCAGATGAACAGGGGGAACACTGAAGCTTTCTTT. Translation gives CASSQMNRGNTEAFF.

The V call is TRBV30, the J call TRBJ1-6; tentatively, D is TRBD1 (6 bases). Trimming shortened V by 0 bases and J by 15 bases, and 21 bases separated the two germline ends. Germline values: CDR1 GTSNPN, CDR2 SVGIG (reference sequence). This CDR3 contains 15 residues. DNA for the CDR3: TGTGCCTGGAGTGTACCGGGACATCGGGAGGGGGTCCTCCACTTT. Translated: CAWSVPGHREGVLHF.

With respect to this clone: A much bigger clone sits one base away, suggesting this may be a read error. The J gene is TRBJ1-1, the V gene TRBV5-1; D is uncertain. The CDR3 is 14 amino acids. V was pared by 9 bases and J by 3 bases, with 18 bases between. Germline values: CDR1 SGHRS, CDR2 YFSETQ. In nucleotides, the CDR3 is TGCGCCAACACCCCCGGAGGGCCTCACACTGAAGCTTTCTTT. It encodes CANTPGGPHTEAFF. Based on the CDR3 plus reference TRBV5-1 and TRBJ1-1, the full variable domain is KAGVTQTPRYLIKTRGQQVTLSCSPISGHRSVSWYQQTPGQGLQFLFEYFSETQRNKGNFPGRFSGRQFSNSRSEMNVSTLELGDSALYLCANTPGGPHTEAFFGQGTRLTVV.

The chain uses TRBV2 and TRBJ1-4; 7 nucleotides align to TRBD1. CDR1 SNHLY and CDR2 FYNNEI come from the germline V gene. Germline trimming cut 6 bases from V and 6 bases from J; bases unmatched to any gene: 4. The CDR3 length is 13 residues. Here the CDR3 reads CASSPDRHEKLFF. The CDR3 DNA sequence: TGTGCCAGCAGCCCGGACAGGCATGAAAAACTGTTTTTT.

V usage is TRBV25-1 and J usage is TRBJ2-1, with 9 nucleotides matching TRBD2. The CDR3 spans 15 residues. Germline CDR1 reads MGHDK; CDR2 reads SYGVNS. Trimming removed 5 bases from V and 3 bases from J; junction bases left unmatched: 5. The CDR3 region is CASSIAGVRYNEQFF. CDR3 DNA: TGTGCCAGCAGTATAGCGGGAGTGCGCTACAATGAGCAGTTCTTC.

This clone was picked up a small number of times. V and J are TRBV19 and TRBJ2-7, with 11 bases matching TRBD2. The J segment lost 6 bases and the V segment lost 7 bases, leaving 11 bases of the junction unmatched. CDR1 and CDR2 (germline): LNHDA, SQIVND (reference sequence). This CDR3 has 15 amino acids. The CDR3 sequence: CASKGLAGGSGEQYF. The CDR3 coding sequence is TGTGCCAGTAAGGGGCTAGCGGGAGGTTCGGGCGAGCAGTACTTC.

This clone has a count of ten or more. The chain is built from TRBV5-6 and TRBJ2-3, with no clear D. Germline CDR1 is SGHDT and CDR2 is YYEEEE. The germline V and J ends were trimmed by 5 bases and 1 base, with 11 bases remaining between them. The CDR3 totals 14 residues. In DNA form, the CDR3 reads TGTGCCAGCAGGGGATCTTTTCGCACAGATACGCAGTATTTT. This codes for CASRGSFRTDTQYF.

The chain couples TRBV11-2 to TRBJ1-2; TRBD1 aligns across 7 bases. The CDR3 contains 15 residues. The germline gives CDR1 SGHAT, CDR2 FQNNGV. The V gene end was trimmed by 5 bases and the J gene end by 3 bases; junction bases not matched to a gene: 9. CDR3 in amino acids: CASSQFQGQDYGYTF. For the CDR3, the DNA is TGTGCCAGCAGCCAATTTCAAGGACAGGACTATGGCTACACCTTC.

Remarks on this clone: The junction departs from the called germline gene at one end, perhaps through a read error. This chain joins TRBV7-3 and TRBJ2-1; a possible D gene is TRBD1 (5 bases). Germline CDR1 and CDR2: SGHTA and FQGTGA. This CDR3 is 13 amino acids long. The CDR3 region has the DNA TGTGCCAGCAGCCGACTCCAGGGTTACCCTAAGGTCTTC. It yields the protein CASSRLQGYPKVF.

This clone was seen many times. CDR3: CAGGRDSYEQYF. CDR3 bases: TGTGCCGGCGGGCGGGATAGTTACGAGCAGTACTTC. V and J are TRBV6-6 and TRBJ2-7, with a weak D call TRBD2 (6 bases). Germline V gene data show CDR1 as MNHNY and CDR2 as SVGAGI (reference sequence). Trimming removed 11 bases at V and 4 bases at J, with 15 bases between. There are 12 residues in the CDR3.

The chain uses TRBV5-4 and TRBJ2-1, with 9 positions matching TRBD2. The CDR3 runs to 16 residues. Germline assignment: CDR1 SGHNT and CDR2 YYREEE (reference sequence). With V trimmed by 1 base and J by 9 bases, 11 bases remained unmatched. The CDR3 DNA is TGTGCCAGCAGCTTGAATCTGGCGGGAGGGTGGGGTGAGCAGTTCTTC. It translates to CASSLNLAGGWGEQFF.